The 2 T cell receptor beta chains presented below share a single source sample, sequenced in a study of cytomegalovirus exposure and HLA in healthy donors (dated by TCRdb to 2016 to 2017). Library creation used the immunoSEQ multiplex PCR assay. For the multiplex PCR, a mixture combining 60 forward primers for TCR Vbeta segments and 13 reverse primers for TCR Jbeta segments was used. In TCRdb, the immuneACCESS table is reduced to in-frame sequences with V and J assigned. These tables do not hold every clone; where another copy was compared, an unresolved V gene accounts for under half, and the others remain unexplained. This sample holds around 91,000 clones; 64% were observed only once. The ten most abundant clones make up more than 2.5% of the sample. Material: PBMCs. These receptors originate from a man aged 55-75 years in good health and CMV-seronegative.

The chain employs TRBV6-6 and TRBJ1-4; D unclear. V lost 6 bases, J lost 0 bases, and 8 bases lay in between. In germline, CDR1 is MNHNY, CDR2 SVGAGI (reference sequence). This CDR3 has 14 residues. The CDR3 sequence is CASRTGTTNEKLFF. The CDR3 DNA follows: TGTGCCAGCAGAACCGGGACAACTAATGAAAAACTGTTTTTT.

This rearrangement joins TRBV14 to TRBJ2-5, with 7 bases fitting TRBD2. TRBJ2-7 matches the DNA end more closely, so the J call is doubtful. The CDR3 runs 13 residues. Germline V gene lookup returns CDR1 SGHDN and CDR2 FVKESK. The CDR3 loop reads CASRGAGPYEQYF. CDR3 DNA: TGTGCCAGCAGAGGAGCGGGGCCCTACGAGCAGTACTTC.